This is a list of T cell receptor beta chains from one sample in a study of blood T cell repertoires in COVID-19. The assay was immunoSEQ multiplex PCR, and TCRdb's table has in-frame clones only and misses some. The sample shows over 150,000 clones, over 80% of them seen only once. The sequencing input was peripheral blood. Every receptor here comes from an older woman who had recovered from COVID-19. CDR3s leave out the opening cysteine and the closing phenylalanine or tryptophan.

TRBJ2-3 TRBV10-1 ASGPSKRGASTDTQY
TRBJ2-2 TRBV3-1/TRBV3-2 ASSHFRGQGVVTGELF
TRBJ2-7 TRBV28 ASRSSGYEQY
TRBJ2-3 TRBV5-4 ASSGGLAGGTDTQY
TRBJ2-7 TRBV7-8 ASSLLTSGGSREQY
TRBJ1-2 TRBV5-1 ASSQMEYT
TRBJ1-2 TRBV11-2 ASSLSLTANYGYT
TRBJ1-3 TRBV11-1 ASTWGPSGNTIY
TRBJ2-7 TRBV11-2 ASSQLAGGLEQY
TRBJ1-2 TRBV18 ASSLREGGYT
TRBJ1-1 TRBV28 ASSSGGGKGNTEAF
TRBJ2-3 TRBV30 AWSYGSTDTQY
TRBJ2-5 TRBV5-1 ASSLEVAGGPETQY
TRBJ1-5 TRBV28 ASSNGGVSNQPQH
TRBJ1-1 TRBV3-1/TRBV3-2 ASSQGSHRGHTEAF
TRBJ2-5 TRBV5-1 ASSSGLSETQY